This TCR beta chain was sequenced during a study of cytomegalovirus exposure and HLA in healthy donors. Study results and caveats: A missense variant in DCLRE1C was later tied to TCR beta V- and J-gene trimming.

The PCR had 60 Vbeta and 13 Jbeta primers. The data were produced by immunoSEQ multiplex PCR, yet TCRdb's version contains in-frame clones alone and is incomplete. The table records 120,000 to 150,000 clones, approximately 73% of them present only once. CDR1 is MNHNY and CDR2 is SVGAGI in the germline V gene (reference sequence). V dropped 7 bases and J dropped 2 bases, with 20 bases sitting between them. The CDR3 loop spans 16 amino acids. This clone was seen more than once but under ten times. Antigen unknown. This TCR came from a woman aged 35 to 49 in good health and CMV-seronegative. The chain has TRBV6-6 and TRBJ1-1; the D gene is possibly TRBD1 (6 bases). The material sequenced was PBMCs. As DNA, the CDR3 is TGTGCCAGCAAACCACGGGCAGGGGCTACCAACACTGAAGCTTTCTTT. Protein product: CASKPRAGATNTEAFF.